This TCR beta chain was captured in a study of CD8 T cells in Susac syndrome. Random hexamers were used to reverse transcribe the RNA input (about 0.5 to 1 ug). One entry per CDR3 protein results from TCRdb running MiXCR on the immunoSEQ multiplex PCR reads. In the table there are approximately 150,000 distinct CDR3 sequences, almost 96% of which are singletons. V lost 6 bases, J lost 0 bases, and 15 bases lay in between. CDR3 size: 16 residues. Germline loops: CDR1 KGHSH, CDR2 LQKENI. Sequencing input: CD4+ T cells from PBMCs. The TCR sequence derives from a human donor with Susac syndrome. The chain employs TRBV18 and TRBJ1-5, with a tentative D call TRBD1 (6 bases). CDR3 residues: CASSQAGAYSNQPQHF. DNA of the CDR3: TGTGCCAGCTCCCAAGCAGGGGCGTATAGCAATCAGCCCCAGCATTTT.